Listed below are T cell receptor beta chains from one sample, sequenced in a study of T-cell reconstitution after alpha-beta-depleted transplantation in children. MiXCR was run by TCRdb on the PCR reads, yielding one entry per CDR3 protein. Of 70,000 to 95,000 distinct CDR3 sequences listed, around 18% are singletons. This specimen was PBMCs, mostly from graft donor cells, taken 360 days after TCRalphabeta/CD19-depleted stem cell transplant. Every receptor here comes from a male patient between 2 and 15 years old who had a stem cell transplant for acute lymphoblastic leukemia, so the T cells may come from the graft donor. Each CDR3 is given with its conserved first and last residue. Fields, in order: V gene, J gene, CDR3 protein.

>TRBV12-3/TRBV12-4|TRBJ1-2
CASSPHRRMGYTF
>TRBV5-1|TRBJ2-1
CASSLGSGIAYNEQFF
>TRBV28|TRBJ1-2
CASVDLRGTEMNYGYTF
>TRBV10-3|TRBJ2-1
CAISRTSGGDEQFF
>TRBV5-6|TRBJ2-4
CASSLSSGLAGGVAKNIQYF
>TRBV12-3/TRBV12-4|TRBJ1-2
CASSLALSLGQGAQGYTF
>TRBV12-3/TRBV12-4|TRBJ2-7
CASSPRDRAFYEQYF
>TRBV30|TRBJ2-4
CAWSGTGIPGAKNIQYF
>TRBV24-1|TRBJ2-7
CATGTGRNEQYF
>TRBV2|TRBJ2-7
CASSESRTSYEQYF
>TRBV12-5|TRBJ2-5
CASGFSSGVGGTQYF
>TRBV9|TRBJ1-2
CASSDGTANSYYYGYTF
>TRBV5-1|TRBJ2-1
CASSLGLAAINEQFF
>TRBV7-9|TRBJ2-1
CASSFNLGITRNEQFF
>TRBV6-5|TRBJ1-1
CASRTGREAFF
>TRBV7-7|TRBJ2-7
CASSWGQESSYEQYF
>TRBV6-1|TRBJ2-7
CTSSPGQGPSYEQYF
>TRBV11-2|TRBJ2-1
CASSLGRLAGFNEQFF
>TRBV6-5|TRBJ1-1
CASSYDLRTEAFF
>TRBV7-9|TRBJ2-3
CASSLDHSTDTQYF
>TRBV12-3/TRBV12-4|TRBJ1-4
CASSLIRGGEKLFF
>TRBV5-1|TRBJ2-1
CASSSLVGRFNEQFF
>TRBV5-1|TRBJ2-3
CASSLGPRGGPDSTDTQYF
>TRBV5-1|TRBJ1-3
CASSFLPGNTIYF
>TRBV12-3/TRBV12-4|TRBJ2-7
CASSLWGSYEQYF
>TRBV5-4|TRBJ2-1
CASSTAGNEQFF
>TRBV2|TRBJ1-2
CAGRQLDYTF
>TRBV7-9|TRBJ2-2
CASSLTPNTGELFF
>TRBV2|TRBJ2-3
CASSGGPDTQYF
>TRBV5-6|TRBJ2-3
CASSLYGNTDTQYF
>TRBV12-3/TRBV12-4|TRBJ2-7
CASSFSYEQYF
>TRBV24-1|TRBJ2-7
CATSDRQGRGSYEQYF
>TRBV6-5|TRBJ1-2
CASKEGMGSVYGYTF